This TCR beta chain was sequenced during a study of beta chain features in type 1 diabetes. Expressed TCRB transcripts got sequenced, as all isolated RNA was reverse transcribed. Sequencing was performed with immunoSEQ multiplex PCR; in TCRdb, only in-frame clones are kept and a portion is missing. Among hundreds of thousands of clones listed, 15% to 18% were seen once. Trimming pared 5 bases from V and 10 bases from J, leaving 14 bases between. CDR3 size: 13 residues. Germline V CDR1 and CDR2: SNHLY, FYNNEI. The TCR originated in a man younger than 30 in good health. Specimen: naive CD4+ T cells from blood. The chain joins TRBV2 to TRBJ1-4; the D is unclear. CDR3 DNA sequence: TGTGCCAGCAGTCTCGGAGGCGTGGGAAAACTGTTTTTT. This gives the protein CASSLGGVGKLFF.